This T cell receptor (beta chain) derives from a study of glioma-infiltrating T cells. CDR3 size: 13 residues. Trimming took 2 bases from V and 9 from J; bases not matched to a gene: 8. Germline assignment: CDR1 DFQATT and CDR2 SNEGSKA (reference sequence). The iRepertoire nested amplicon-rescue multiplex PCR amplified TCR alpha and beta CDR3s from RNA. In TCRdb, the multiplex PCR reads were re-called with MiXCR into one record per CDR3 protein. The sample shows around 97,000 distinct CDR3 sequences, roughly 30% of them seen only once. On this clonotype: With a much larger clone just one base away, this may be a read error.

Sequenced: glioma tissue, nonneoplastic brain tissue, or PBMCs (not recorded which). The sequence derives from a human donor with low-grade glioma or glioblastoma, undergoing nonglioma brain surgery, or in good health (not recorded which). The chain has TRBV20-1 and TRBJ2-5; 8 positions agree with TRBD1. CDR3 bases: TGCAGTGCTAGAACCTGGACAGGGTCCTCCCAGTACTTC. Translating gives CSARTWTGSSQYF.